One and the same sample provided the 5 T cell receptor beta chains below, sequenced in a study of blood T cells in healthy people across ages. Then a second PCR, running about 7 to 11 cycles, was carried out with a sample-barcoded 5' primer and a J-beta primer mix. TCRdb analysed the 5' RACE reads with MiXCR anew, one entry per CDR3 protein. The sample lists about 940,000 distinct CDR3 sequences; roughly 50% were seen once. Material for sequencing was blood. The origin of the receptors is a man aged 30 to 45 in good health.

CDR3 loop: CSAAASATLYNEQFF. CDR3 bases: TGCAGTGCCGCTGCTAGCGCGACCCTCTACAATGAGCAGTTCTTC. The gene calls are TRBV20-1 and TRBJ2-1; D perhaps matches TRBD2 (6 bases). V gave up 6 bases and J gave up 3 bases, with 18 bases separating them. Germline V lookup: CDR1 DFQATT, CDR2 SNEGSKA (reference sequence). The CDR3 contains 15 residues.

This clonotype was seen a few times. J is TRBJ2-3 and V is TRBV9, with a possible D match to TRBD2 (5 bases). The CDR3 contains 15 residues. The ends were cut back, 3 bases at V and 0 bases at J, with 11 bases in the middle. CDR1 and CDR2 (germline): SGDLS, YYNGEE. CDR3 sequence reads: CASSAGETSTDTQYF. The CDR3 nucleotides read TGTGCCAGCAGCGCTGGGGAGACTAGCACAGATACGCAGTATTTT.

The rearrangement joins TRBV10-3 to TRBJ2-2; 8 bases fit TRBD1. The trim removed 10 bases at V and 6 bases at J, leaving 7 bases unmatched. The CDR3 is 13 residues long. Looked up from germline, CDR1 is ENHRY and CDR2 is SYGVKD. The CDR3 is CASSGQGSGELFF. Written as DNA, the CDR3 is TGTGCCAGCAGCGGACAGGGTTCCGGGGAGCTGTTTTTT.

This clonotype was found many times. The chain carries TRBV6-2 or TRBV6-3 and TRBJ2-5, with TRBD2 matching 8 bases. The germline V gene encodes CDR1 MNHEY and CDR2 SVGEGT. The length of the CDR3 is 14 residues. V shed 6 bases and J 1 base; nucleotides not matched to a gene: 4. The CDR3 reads CASRESGGQETQYF. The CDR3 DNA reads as TGTGCCAGCAGGGAAAGCGGGGGCCAAGAGACCCAGTACTTC.

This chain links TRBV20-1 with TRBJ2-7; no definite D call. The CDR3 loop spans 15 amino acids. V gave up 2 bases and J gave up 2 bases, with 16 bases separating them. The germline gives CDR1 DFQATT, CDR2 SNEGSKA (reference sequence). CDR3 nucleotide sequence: TGCAGTGCTAGATCCCTGTCACTTGGCGCCTACGAGCAGTACTTC. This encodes CSARSLSLGAYEQYF.